The rows below give T cell receptor beta chains drawn from one sample of a study of T cell responses to AZD1222 COVID-19 vaccine. Only in-frame clones appear in the TCRdb table, and some are missing; sequencing was by immunoSEQ multiplex PCR. The sample yields about 140,000 clones, approximately 91% seen once. Sequenced material: peripheral blood, taken on day 0 of AZD1222 vaccination. Receptors were obtained from an adult in good health. Each CDR3 is given with its conserved first and last residue. The D gene is left open where the match is weak. Clone sizes are given selectively: once, few, many, or a class where the clone is expanded.

-	TRBV5-4	TRBJ2-7	TRBD1	CASSLGDRSSYEQYF	TGTGCCAGCAGCTTGGGGGACAGAAGCTCCTACGAGCAGTACTTC
-	TRBV29-1	TRBJ2-5	TRBD1	CSVYRGQGGTQYF	TGCAGCGTTTACAGGGGGCAAGGCGGGACCCAGTACTTC
-	TRBV28	TRBJ1-2	TRBD1	CASRLPGTGNGGNGYTF	TGTGCCAGCAGACTTCCCGGGACAGGGAATGGGGGTAATGGCTACACCTTC
-	TRBV11-1	TRBJ1-6	TRBD1	CASSPGTGSNSPLHF	TGTGCCAGCAGCCCCGGGACAGGGTCTAATTCACCCCTCCACTTT
-	TRBV2	TRBJ1-6	-	CASSEIWASYNSPLHF	TGTGCCAGCAGCGAGATTTGGGCCTCCTATAATTCACCCCTCCACTTT
-	TRBV28	TRBJ2-1	TRBD2	CASSLEREIGNEQFF	TGTGCCAGCAGTTTAGAGCGGGAGATAGGCAATGAGCAGTTCTTC
-	TRBV7-9	TRBJ1-6	-	CASSFGTGIFSYNSPLHF	TGTGCCAGCAGCTTTGGTACAGGGATATTCTCCTATAATTCACCCCTCCACTTT
-	TRBV28	TRBJ2-1	-	CATWSPNEQFF	TGTGCCACCTGGAGCCCCAATGAGCAGTTCTTC
-	TRBV2	TRBJ1-5	TRBD1	CASSEGQDYSNQPQHF	TGTGCCAGCAGTGAGGGACAGGACTATAGCAATCAGCCCCAGCATTTT
-	TRBV7-9	TRBJ1-5	TRBD1	CASSLGDRGRNQPQHF	TGTGCCAGCAGCCTAGGGGACAGGGGACGCAATCAGCCCCAGCATTTT
-	TRBV27	TRBJ2-7	-	CASSLDPSGVTYEQYF	TGTGCCAGCAGTTTAGATCCGTCGGGAGTAACCTACGAGCAGTACTTC
-	TRBV19	TRBJ1-2	-	CASSIGAGPSMGYTF	TGTGCCAGTAGTATAGGCGCAGGACCTTCTATGGGCTACACCTTC
-	TRBV11-3	TRBJ2-1	TRBD2	CASSRLAGGQDNEQFF	TGTGCCAGCAGCAGACTAGCGGGAGGTCAGGACAATGAGCAGTTCTTC
-	TRBV7-3	TRBJ1-3	-	CASSQQPGSIVYF	TGTGCCAGCAGCCAACAGCCGGGATCTATAGTATATTTT
-	TRBV9	TRBJ2-2	-	CASSVATRGPTGELFF	TGTGCCAGCAGCGTAGCTACGAGGGGCCCCACCGGGGAGCTGTTTTTT
-	TRBV5-4	TRBJ1-1	TRBD1	CASRSGQGNTEAFF	TGTGCCAGCCGCTCGGGACAGGGGAACACTGAAGCTTTCTTT
-	TRBV7-9	TRBJ2-5	TRBD2	CASSLFGRAEETQYF	TGTGCCAGCAGCTTATTCGGGAGGGCCGAAGAGACCCAGTACTTC
-	TRBV6-6	TRBJ2-6	-	CASSQIAQGYSGANVLTF	TGTGCCAGCAGTCAAATCGCCCAGGGGTACTCTGGGGCCAACGTCCTGACTTTC
-	TRBV6-5	TRBJ2-3	TRBD2	CASSSGLAGGGDTQYF	TGTGCCAGCAGTTCGGGACTAGCGGGAGGGGGAGATACGCAGTATTTT
-	TRBV5-4	TRBJ2-1	-	CASSLVGGTYNEQFF	TGTGCCAGCAGCTTGGTCGGGGGAACCTACAATGAGCAGTTCTTC
-	TRBV18	TRBJ1-3	-	CASSPGPGSGNTIYF	TGTGCCAGCTCGCCAGGGCCGGGGTCTGGAAACACCATATATTTT
-	TRBV7-9	TRBJ2-2	TRBD2	CASRRTSGRGTGELFF	TGTGCCAGCAGGCGAACTAGCGGACGAGGCACCGGGGAGCTGTTTTTT
-	TRBV7-8	TRBJ2-7	-	CASSPVDYEQYF	TGTGCCAGCAGCCCTGTAGATTACGAGCAGTACTTC
-	TRBV3-1/TRBV3-2	TRBJ2-5	TRBD2	CASSPRVAGFQETQYF	TGTGCCAGCAGCCCCCGGGTAGCGGGGTTCCAAGAGACCCAGTACTTC
-	TRBV6-2/TRBV6-3	TRBJ2-2	-	CASSWRDRRELFF	TGTGCCAGCAGTTGGAGGGACCGGAGGGAGCTGTTTTTT
-	TRBV18	TRBJ2-7	-	CASSPLGRGGDNEQYF	TGTGCCAGCTCACCATTAGGGCGAGGGGGAGACAACGAGCAGTACTTC
-	TRBV27	TRBJ2-3	TRBD2	CASHAGALTDTQYF	TGTGCCAGTCACGCGGGAGCTCTTACAGATACGCAGTATTTT
-	TRBV18	TRBJ2-7	TRBD2	CASSPRGGHQAYEQYF	TGTGCCAGCTCACCACGGGGAGGGCACCAGGCCTACGAGCAGTACTTC
-	TRBV4-3	TRBJ2-1	TRBD1	CASSQQRTGGDEQFF	TGCGCCAGCAGCCAACAGCGGACAGGGGGGGATGAGCAGTTCTTC
-	TRBV7-9	TRBJ1-1	-	CASSPDSKNTEAFF	TGTGCCAGCAGCCCAGACAGTAAGAACACTGAAGCTTTCTTT
-	TRBV5-5	TRBJ1-1	TRBD1	CASSYWTGGAFF	TGTGCCAGCAGCTACTGGACAGGGGGAGCTTTCTTT
-	TRBV27	TRBJ2-7	TRBD1	CASSLQWDRAYEQYF	TGTGCCAGCAGCCTACAATGGGACAGGGCCTACGAGCAGTACTTC
-	TRBV29-1	TRBJ1-1	-	CSVDSGEAFF	TGCAGCGTTGATTCGGGGGAAGCTTTCTTT
-	TRBV19	TRBJ2-1	TRBD2	CASSIDGTSGSYEQFF	TGTGCCAGTAGTATTGACGGGACTAGCGGGAGTTATGAGCAGTTCTTC
-	TRBV5-4	TRBJ1-1	-	CASSLVGAPMNTEAFF	TGTGCCAGCAGCTTGGTGGGGGCTCCTATGAACACTGAAGCTTTCTTT
-	TRBV19	TRBJ1-5	TRBD1	CASSIEDRGYQPQHF	TGTGCCAGTAGTATAGAGGACAGGGGCTATCAGCCCCAGCATTTT
-	TRBV6-2/TRBV6-3	TRBJ1-3	TRBD1	CASRPTGAGNTIYF	TGTGCCAGCAGGCCTACAGGGGCTGGAAACACCATATATTTT
-	TRBV18	TRBJ1-1	-	CASSPIIFNTEAFF	TGTGCCAGCTCACCCATCATTTTTAACACTGAAGCTTTCTTT
-	TRBV5-1	TRBJ2-1	-	CASSADGSSYNEQFF	TGCGCCAGCAGCGCCGACGGGAGCTCCTACAATGAGCAGTTCTTC
-	TRBV2	TRBJ1-2	-	CASSESRGDYGYTF	TGTGCCAGCAGTGAATCGAGGGGGGACTATGGCTACACCTTC
once	TRBV5-1	TRBJ1-1	-	CASSPMGAGHYMNTEAFF	TGCGCCAGCAGCCCCATGGGGGCGGGACATTACATGAACACTGAAGCTTTCTTT
once	TRBV19	TRBJ2-2	-	CASNPRVVGFNTGELFF	TGTGCCAGTAACCCCCGCGTTGTGGGATTTAACACCGGGGAGCTGTTTTTT
-	TRBV24-1	TRBJ2-2	-	CATSPTGTGELFF	TGTGCCACCAGTCCAACAGGGACCGGGGAGCTGTTTTTT
-	TRBV3-1/TRBV3-2	TRBJ1-6	-	CASSQVMNSPLHF	TGTGCCAGCAGCCAAGTAATGAATTCACCCCTCCACTTT
-	TRBV24-1	TRBJ2-3	TRBD1	CATSPGDRDTDTQYF	TGTGCCACCAGTCCAGGGGACAGGGACACAGATACGCAGTATTTT
-	TRBV28	TRBJ1-5	-	CASSLGRPQPQHF	TGTGCCAGCAGTCTAGGTCGGCCACAGCCCCAGCATTTT
-	TRBV5-1	TRBJ1-3	TRBD1	CASSLEQGAGNTIYF	TGCGCCAGCAGCTTGGAACAGGGGGCTGGAAACACCATATATTTT
-	TRBV28	TRBJ2-7	TRBD1	CASSFTGAPNEQYF	TGTGCCAGCAGTTTTACAGGGGCCCCTAACGAGCAGTACTTC
-	TRBV5-1	TRBJ2-7	-	CASSLELVGEQYF	TGCGCCAGCAGCTTGGAACTAGTTGGCGAGCAGTACTTC
-	TRBV7-8	TRBJ1-5	-	CASRPDAAGQPQHF	TGTGCCAGCAGACCGGATGCCGCCGGACAGCCCCAGCATTTT
-	TRBV4-2	TRBJ1-2	-	CASSRKRGAQPILVYGYTF	TGTGCCAGCAGCCGGAAGCGAGGGGCCCAACCAATCCTCGTCTATGGCTACACCTTC
once	TRBV28	TRBJ2-3	TRBD2	CASLSGGSITDTQYF	TGTGCCAGTTTGAGCGGCGGGAGTATAACAGATACGCAGTATTTT
-	TRBV30	TRBJ2-7	TRBD1	CAWGGQAYEQYF	TGTGCCTGGGGGGGACAGGCCTACGAGCAGTACTTC
-	TRBV6-5	TRBJ2-1	-	CASKKIGSYNEQFF	TGTGCCAGCAAGAAGATCGGGTCCTACAATGAGCAGTTCTTC
-	TRBV6-4	TRBJ2-1	-	CASSDDSDNEQFF	TGTGCCAGCAGTGATGACAGTGACAATGAGCAGTTCTTC
-	TRBV11-2	TRBJ1-1	TRBD1	CASSLGQTPNTEAFF	TGTGCCAGCAGCTTGGGACAGACACCGAACACTGAAGCTTTCTTT
-	TRBV11-2	TRBJ2-7	-	CASTRLPDEQYF	TGTGCCAGCACCCGCCTACCAGACGAGCAGTACTTC
-	TRBV7-8	TRBJ1-5	-	CASSFSTLKGSNQPQHF	TGTGCCAGCAGCTTCAGTACCCTAAAGGGGAGCAATCAGCCCCAGCATTTT
-	TRBV19	TRBJ2-7	TRBD2	CASQYGGLGSYEQYF	TGTGCCAGCCAGTACGGGGGACTAGGCAGCTACGAGCAGTACTTC